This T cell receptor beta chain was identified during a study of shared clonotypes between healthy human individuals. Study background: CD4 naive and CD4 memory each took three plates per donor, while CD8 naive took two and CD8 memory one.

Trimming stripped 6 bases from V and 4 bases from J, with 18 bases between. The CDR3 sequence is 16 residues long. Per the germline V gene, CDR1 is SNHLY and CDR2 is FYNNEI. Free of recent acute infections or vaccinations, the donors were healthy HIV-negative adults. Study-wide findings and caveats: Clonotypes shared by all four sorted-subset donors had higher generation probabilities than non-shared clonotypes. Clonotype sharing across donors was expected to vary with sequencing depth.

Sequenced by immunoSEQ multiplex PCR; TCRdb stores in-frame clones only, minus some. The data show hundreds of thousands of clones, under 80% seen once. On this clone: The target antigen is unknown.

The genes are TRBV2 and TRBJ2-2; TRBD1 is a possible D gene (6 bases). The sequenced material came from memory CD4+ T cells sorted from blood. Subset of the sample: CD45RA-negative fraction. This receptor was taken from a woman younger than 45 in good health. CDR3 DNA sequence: TGTGCCAGCAGGGCCGCAGGGGCGTCTCGCACCGGGGAGCTGTTTTTT. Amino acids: CASRAAGASRTGELFF.